These 9 T cell receptor beta chains came from one sample sequenced in a study of radiotherapy plus CTLA-4 blockade in lung cancer. Some clones are missing from TCRdb's copy, which holds only in-frame ones; the method was immunoSEQ multiplex PCR. The sample lists tens of thousands of clones, roughly 78% occurring once. The source was peripheral blood, collected from a patient treated with radiotherapy plus ipilimumab. Every receptor here comes from a human donor with non-small cell lung cancer who had a complete response to radiotherapy plus ipilimumab.

The V and J genes are TRBV6-5 and TRBJ1-1; a weak D match, TRBD1 (5 bases). Trimming left V 6 bases short and J 4 bases short, with 12 bases between. Germline CDR1 and CDR2: MNHEY and SVGAGI. The CDR3 has 13 residues. CDR3 sequence: CASRVPGGTEAFF. The DNA of the CDR3 is TGTGCCAGCAGGGTACCCGGGGGCACTGAAGCTTTCTTT.

The rearrangement uses TRBV19 and TRBJ2-1; TRBD2 matches at 8 bases. V lost 4 bases to trimming and J lost 12 bases; unmatched junction nucleotides: 14. The CDR3 is 15 residues long. CDR1 is LNHDA and CDR2 is SQIVND in the germline V gene (reference sequence). The CDR3 bases are TGTGCCAGTAGTAGGGTAGCGGGGCCGTCGGGTAGGCAGTTCTTC. Protein: CASSRVAGPSGRQFF.

The rearrangement joins TRBV7-2 to TRBJ2-3, with D perhaps matching TRBD2 (5 bases). Germline V gene sequence: CDR1 SGHTA, CDR2 FQGNSA. The CDR3 extends over 13 amino acids. The V and J ends lost 0 bases and 8 bases respectively, with 9 bases between them. In DNA form, the CDR3 reads TGTGCCAGCAGCTTAGCGGGAGAGGGTACGCAGTATTTT. Translating gives CASSLAGEGTQYF. Variable domain in full (rest from reference TRBV7-2 and TRBJ2-3): GAGVSQSPSNKVTEKGKDVELRCDPISGHTALYWYRQSLGQGLEFLIYFQGNSAPDKSGLPSDRFSAERTGGSVSTLTIQRTQQEDSAVYLCASSLAGEGTQYFGPGTRLTVL.

The chain carries TRBV6-5 and TRBJ1-1, with D tentatively TRBD1 (6 bases). The CDR3 is 15 residues long. Germline CDR1 and CDR2: MNHEY and SVGAGI. Deletions cut 2 bases from V and 0 bases from J, with 10 bases between. CDR3 nucleotides: TGTGCCAGCAGTTACACTGGGGGCATGAACACTGAAGCTTTCTTT. Residues: CASSYTGGMNTEAFF.

The chain links TRBV7-2 to TRBJ1-2; TRBD1 matches at 9 bases. V lost 2 bases, J lost 5 bases, and 9 bases stayed unmatched. The germline V gene has CDR1 SGHTA and CDR2 FQGNSA. This CDR3 contains 16 residues. CDR3 loop: CASSLKSWGTGYGYTF. CDR3 DNA: TGTGCCAGCAGCTTAAAATCCTGGGGGACAGGGTATGGCTACACCTTC.

This clone was picked up a small number of times. The genes are TRBV19 and TRBJ1-4; D is undetermined. Trimming removed 0 bases from V and 0 bases from J, with 14 bases in between. This CDR3 region has 18 residues. Germline V gene sequence: CDR1 LNHDA, CDR2 SQIVND (reference sequence). The CDR3 region has the DNA TGTGCCAGTAGTATAGATCTTGGCCGAGGTCCAACTAATGAAAAACTGTTTTTT. Translating it yields CASSIDLGRGPTNEKLFF.

The CDR3 region has the DNA TGTGCCAGCAGTTTAAAGCCCGAAGTATACTATGGCTACACCTTC. Translation: CASSLKPEVYYGYTF. This chain uses TRBV27 with TRBJ1-2; D gene uncertain. Deletions cut 2 bases from V and 3 bases from J, with 13 bases between. There are 15 residues in the CDR3. Germline CDR1 MNHEY, CDR2 SMNVEV (reference sequence).

The chain couples TRBV7-2 to TRBJ2-3; no clear D. The CDR3 length is 13 residues. Trimming shortened V by 1 base and J by 4 bases, and 6 bases separated the two germline ends. The germline V gene encodes CDR1 SGHTA and CDR2 FQGNSA. This chain's CDR3 is CASSLGIADTQYF. CDR3 in DNA: TGTGCCAGCAGCTTAGGAATAGCAGATACGCAGTATTTT.

The CDR3 sequence is CASSSYSRGEDTQYF. The CDR3 region has the DNA TGTGCCAGCAGCTCCTACTCCCGGGGGGAAGATACGCAGTATTTT. The rearrangement uses TRBV7-8 and TRBJ2-3, with 7 bases identical to TRBD2. V shed 4 bases and J 5 bases; nucleotides not matched to a gene: 9. The CDR3 extends over 15 amino acids. The V gene's germline CDR1 is SGHVS and CDR2 FQNEAQ.